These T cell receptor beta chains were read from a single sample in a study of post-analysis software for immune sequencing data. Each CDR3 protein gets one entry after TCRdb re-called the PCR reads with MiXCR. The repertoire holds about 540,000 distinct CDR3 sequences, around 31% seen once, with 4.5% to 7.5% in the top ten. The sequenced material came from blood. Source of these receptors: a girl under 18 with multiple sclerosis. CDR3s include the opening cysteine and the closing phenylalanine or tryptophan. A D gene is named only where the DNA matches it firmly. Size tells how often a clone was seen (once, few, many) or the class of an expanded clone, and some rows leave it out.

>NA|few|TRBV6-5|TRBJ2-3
TGTGCCAGCAGGCTAGCCCCCACAGATACGCAGTATTTT
CASRLAPTDTQYF
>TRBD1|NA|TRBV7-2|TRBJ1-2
TGTGCCAGCAGCGGGGGACAGCTCCTGAATGGCTACACCTTC
CASSGGQLLNGYTF
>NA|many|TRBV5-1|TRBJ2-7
TGCGCCAGCAGCTTCGGGGACTCCTACGAGCAGTACTTC
CASSFGDSYEQYF
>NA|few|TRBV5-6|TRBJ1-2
TGTGCCAGCAGCCCTCTGGACGGGAGTAACTATGGCTACACCTTC
CASSPLDGSNYGYTF
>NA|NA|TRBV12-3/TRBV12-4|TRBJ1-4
TGTGCCAGCAGTTCCCCTGACGGGGTAACTAATGAAAAACTGTTTTTT
CASSSPDGVTNEKLFF
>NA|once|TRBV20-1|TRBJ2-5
TGCAGTGCCTTAGCCCCTAGTTGGGAGGCCCAGTACTTC
CSALAPSWEAQYF
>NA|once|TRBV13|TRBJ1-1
TGTGCCAGCAGCCCCCGGGGAGGGTACACTGAAGCTTTCTTT
CASSPRGGYTEAFF
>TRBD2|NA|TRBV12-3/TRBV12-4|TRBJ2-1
TGTGCCAGCAGTTTAATATCCTTAGCGGGGCGATGGGACAATGAGCAGTTCTTC
CASSLISLAGRWDNEQFF
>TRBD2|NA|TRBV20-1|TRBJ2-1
TGCAGTGCGGAGCGGGGGGCGAGCTCCTACAATGAGCAGTTCTTC
CSAERGASSYNEQFF
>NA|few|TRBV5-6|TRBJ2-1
TGTGCCAGCAGCTTGGCCGTACAGGGAGGGGTCCGAGGCAATGAGCAGTTCTTC
CASSLAVQGGVRGNEQFF
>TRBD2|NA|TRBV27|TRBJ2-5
TGTGCCAGCACCTACAGGCGGGGGGAACAAGAGACCCAGTACTTC
CASTYRRGEQETQYF
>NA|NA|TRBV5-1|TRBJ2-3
TGCACCAGCAGCGACACGGATACGCAGTATTTT
CTSSDTDTQYF
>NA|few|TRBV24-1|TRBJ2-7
TGTGCCACCAGTGATTCACTCACCACGAACGAGCAGTACTTC
CATSDSLTTNEQYF
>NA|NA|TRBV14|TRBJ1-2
TGTGCCAGCAGCCAAGAAGGGGGGCGCGGAGATGGCTACACCTTC
CASSQEGGRGDGYTF
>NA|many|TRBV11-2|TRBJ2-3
TGTGCCAGCAGCTTAGGGGCGGGGGCGGGCACAGATACGCAGTATTTT
CASSLGAGAGTDTQYF
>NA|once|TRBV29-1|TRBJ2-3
TGCAGCGTTGACAGGGGGGTTAGCACAGATACGCAGTATTTT
CSVDRGVSTDTQYF
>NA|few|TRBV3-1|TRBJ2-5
TGTGCCAGCAGCCAAGACCCGTCTACCGAGACCCAGTACTTC
CASSQDPSTETQYF
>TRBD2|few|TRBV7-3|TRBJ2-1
TGTGCCAGCAGCCCCTCAACCCAAGGGACTAGCGGCAGCTCCTACAATGAGCAGTTCTTC
CASSPSTQGTSGSSYNEQFF
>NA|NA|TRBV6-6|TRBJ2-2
TGTGCCAGCAGTCCAAGCGCGAACACCGGGGAGCTGTTTTTT
CASSPSANTGELFF
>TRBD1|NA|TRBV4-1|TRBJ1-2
TGCGCCAGCAGCCAAGTAGTTGCAGGGGGAGGTGACTATGGCTACACCTTC
CASSQVVAGGGDYGYTF
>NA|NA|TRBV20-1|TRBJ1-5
TGCAGTGCTAGAAAGGGAAATCAGCCCCAGCATTTT
CSARKGNQPQHF
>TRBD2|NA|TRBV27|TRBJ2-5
TGTGCCAGCAGGACCTGGGGGGGACAAGAGACCCAGTACTTC
CASRTWGGQETQYF
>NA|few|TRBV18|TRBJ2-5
TGTGCCAGCTCACCACCGCAGAAGGAGACCCAGTACTTC
CASSPPQKETQYF
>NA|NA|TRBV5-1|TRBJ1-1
TGCGCCAGCAGCTTGGGGCTGATGAACACTGAAGCTTTCTTT
CASSLGLMNTEAFF
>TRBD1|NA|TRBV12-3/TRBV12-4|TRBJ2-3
TGTGCCAGCAGCCACGGGACAGGGCTATACACAGATACGCAGTATTTT
CASSHGTGLYTDTQYF
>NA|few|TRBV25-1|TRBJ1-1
TGTGCCAGCAGTGCGGGACACCAAAAAGCTTTCTTT
CASSAGHQKAFF
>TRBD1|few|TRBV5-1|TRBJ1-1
TGCGCCAGCAGCTATTTTAAAACCGGGACAGCCGCGGCTGAAGCTTTCTTT
CASSYFKTGTAAAEAFF
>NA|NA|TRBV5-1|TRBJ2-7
TGCGCCAGCAGCTTACCGGGCGCAACCTACGAGCAGTACTTC
CASSLPGATYEQYF
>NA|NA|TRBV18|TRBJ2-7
TGTGCCAGCTCGCCCGGGACCCACGAGCAGTACTTC
CASSPGTHEQYF
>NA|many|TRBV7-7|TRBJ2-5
TGTGCTAGCAGCGGTGGGCCAGAAGAGACCCAGTACTTC
CASSGGPEETQYF
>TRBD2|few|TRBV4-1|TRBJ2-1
TGCGCCAGCAGCCAAGATTTAGCGGGGGTCTACAATGAGCAGTTCTTC
CASSQDLAGVYNEQFF
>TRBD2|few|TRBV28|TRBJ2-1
TGTGCCAGCAGTTACCTAAGTATAGCGGGGGGCTCCTACAATGAGCAGTTCTTC
CASSYLSIAGGSYNEQFF
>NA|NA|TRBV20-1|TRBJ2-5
TGCAGTGCTGGGGTCCCGGAAGATGGGGAGACCCAGTACTTC
CSAGVPEDGETQYF
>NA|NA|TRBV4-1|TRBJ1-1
TGCGCCAGCAGCCAAGGGCCCCTAGAGATCTTGGCTTTCTTT
CASSQGPLEILAFF
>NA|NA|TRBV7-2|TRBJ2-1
TGTGCCAGCAGAGTACCCCATGGTGAGCAGTTCTTC
CASRVPHGEQFF
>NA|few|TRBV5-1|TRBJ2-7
TGCGCCAGCAGCTTGGCCCAGGGGCAGGCGCGGGAGCAGTACTTC
CASSLAQGQAREQYF